The clone carrying this T cell receptor (beta chain) was observed a handful of times. Its antigen is not known. The data are from a study of cytomegalovirus exposure and HLA in healthy donors. Turning to the study itself: Ancestry clustering placed around 80% of approximately 420 genotyped donors in the Caucasian-associated cluster.

The V gene's germline CDR1 is SGHTA and CDR2 FQGTGA. This CDR3 has 14 amino acids. The V end lost 3 bases, the J end lost 2 bases, and 10 bases lay between the germline ends. Study results and limitations: In a later analysis, around 18,000 TCR beta sequences were associated with HLA alleles at 0.05 false discovery rate.

The primer mix had 60 Vbeta and 13 Jbeta primers. Clones were sequenced by immunoSEQ multiplex PCR, and TCRdb holds only the in-frame ones, with some missing. This table holds 150,000 to 200,000 clones, over 65% found once. This TCR derives from a woman aged 25 to 39 in good health and CMV-seronegative. V and J are TRBV7-3 and TRBJ1-1; perhaps TRBD1 as D (5 bases). The sample consisted of PBMCs. CDR3 residues: CASSLGRGNTEAFF. Here the CDR3 DNA reads TGTGCCAGCAGCTTGGGGAGGGGAAACACTGAAGCTTTCTTT.